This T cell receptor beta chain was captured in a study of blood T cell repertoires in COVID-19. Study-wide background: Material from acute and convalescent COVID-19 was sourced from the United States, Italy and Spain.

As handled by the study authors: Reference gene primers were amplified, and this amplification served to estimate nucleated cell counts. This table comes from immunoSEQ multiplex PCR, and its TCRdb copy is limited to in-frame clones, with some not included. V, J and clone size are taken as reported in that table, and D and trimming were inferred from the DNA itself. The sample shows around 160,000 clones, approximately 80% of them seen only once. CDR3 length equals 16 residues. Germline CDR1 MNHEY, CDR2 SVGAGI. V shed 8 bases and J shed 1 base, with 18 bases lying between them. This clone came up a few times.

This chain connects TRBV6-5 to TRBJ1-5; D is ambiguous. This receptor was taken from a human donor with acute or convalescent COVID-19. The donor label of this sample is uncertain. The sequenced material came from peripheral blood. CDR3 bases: TGTGCCAGCCGTTTGACCGGAGGAAGGAGCAATCAGCCCCAGCATTTT. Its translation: CASRLTGGRSNQPQHF.